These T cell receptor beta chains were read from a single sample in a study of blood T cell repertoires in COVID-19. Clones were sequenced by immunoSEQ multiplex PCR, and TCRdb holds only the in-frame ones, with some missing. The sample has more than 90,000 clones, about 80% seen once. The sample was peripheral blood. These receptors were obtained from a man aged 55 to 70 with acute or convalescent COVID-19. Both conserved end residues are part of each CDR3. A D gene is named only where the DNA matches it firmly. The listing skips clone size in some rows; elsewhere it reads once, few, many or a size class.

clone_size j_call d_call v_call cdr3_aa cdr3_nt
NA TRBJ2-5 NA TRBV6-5 CASGTGQETQYF TGTGCCAGCGGAACCGGGCAAGAGACCCAGTACTTC
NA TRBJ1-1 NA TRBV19 CASSMQGWTVHTEAFF TGTGCCAGTAGTATGCAGGGGTGGACAGTCCACACTGAAGCTTTCTTT
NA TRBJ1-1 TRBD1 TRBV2 CASSERQGNTEAFF TGTGCCAGCAGTGAACGACAGGGGAACACTGAAGCTTTCTTT
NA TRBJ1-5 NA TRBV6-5 CATRSRDGSNQPQHF TGTGCCACCAGATCCAGGGATGGTAGCAATCAGCCCCAGCATTTT
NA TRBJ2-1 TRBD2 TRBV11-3 CASSRYGTSINGDEQFF TGTGCCAGCAGCAGATACGGGACTAGCATCAATGGGGATGAGCAGTTCTTC
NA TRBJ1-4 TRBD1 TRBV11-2 CASLDRDRGGKLFF TGTGCCAGCCTTGACCGGGACAGGGGTGGAAAACTGTTTTTT
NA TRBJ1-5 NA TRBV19 CASSSQNNQPQHF TGTGCCAGTAGTTCACAGAATAATCAGCCCCAGCATTTT
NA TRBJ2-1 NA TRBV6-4 CASSDRGVGNEQFF TGTGCCAGCAGTGACAGGGGTGTTGGGAATGAGCAGTTCTTC
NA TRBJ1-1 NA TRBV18 CASSPLDRLTEAFF TGTGCCAGCTCACCACTTGACAGACTCACTGAAGCTTTCTTT
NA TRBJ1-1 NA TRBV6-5 CASSLQLNTEAFF TGTGCCAGCAGTTTGCAGTTGAACACTGAAGCTTTCTTT
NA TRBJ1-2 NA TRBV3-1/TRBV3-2 CASSPTGGYGYTF TGTGCCAGCAGCCCGACAGGCGGCTATGGCTACACCTTC
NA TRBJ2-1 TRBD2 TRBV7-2 CASSFGGGAGAYNEQFF TGTGCCAGCAGCTTTGGGGGGGGAGCGGGAGCCTACAATGAGCAGTTCTTC
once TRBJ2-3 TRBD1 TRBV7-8 CASSLNRGATDTQYF TGTGCCAGCAGCTTAAACAGGGGCGCCACAGATACGCAGTATTTT
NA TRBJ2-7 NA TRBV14 CASSQDAAYEQYF TGTGCCAGCAGCCAAGATGCGGCCTACGAGCAGTACTTC
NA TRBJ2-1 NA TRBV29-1 CSVGPRGEQFF TGCAGCGTTGGGCCCCGGGGGGAGCAGTTCTTC
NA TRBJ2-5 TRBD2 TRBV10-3 CAIGGLAEPQETQYF TGTGCCATCGGGGGACTAGCGGAGCCCCAAGAGACCCAGTACTTC
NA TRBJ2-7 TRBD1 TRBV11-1 CASRRDRNFYEQYF TGTGCCAGCAGGAGGGACAGAAATTTCTACGAGCAGTACTTC
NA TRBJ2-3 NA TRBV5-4 CASSSTGSSTDTQYF TGTGCCAGCAGCTCCACGGGATCTAGCACAGATACGCAGTATTTT
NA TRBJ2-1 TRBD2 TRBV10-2 CASRAGTSGYNEQFF TGCGCCAGCAGGGCCGGGACTAGCGGGTACAATGAGCAGTTCTTC
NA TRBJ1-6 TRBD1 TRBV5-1 CASSHGQGYNSPLHF TGCGCCAGCAGCCACGGACAGGGCTATAATTCACCCCTCCACTTT
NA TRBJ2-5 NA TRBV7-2 CASSLARQSETQYF TGTGCCAGCAGCTTAGCGCGGCAGTCGGAGACCCAGTACTTC
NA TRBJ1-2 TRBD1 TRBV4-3 CASSQADRAGYGYTF TGCGCCAGCAGCCAAGCGGACAGGGCAGGTTATGGCTACACCTTC
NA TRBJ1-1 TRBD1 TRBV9 CASSVTGISGTEAFF TGTGCCAGCAGCGTGACAGGGATCTCGGGCACTGAAGCTTTCTTT
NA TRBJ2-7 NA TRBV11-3 CASSGNAGVREQYF TGTGCCAGCAGCGGGAACGCAGGGGTGCGGGAGCAGTACTTC
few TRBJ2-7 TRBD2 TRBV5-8 CASSLTSGGAGEQYF TGTGCCAGCAGCTTGACTAGCGGGGGGGCCGGGGAGCAGTACTTC
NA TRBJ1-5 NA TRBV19 CASSATGQLNQPQHF TGTGCCAGTAGTGCCACCGGACAGCTCAATCAGCCCCAGCATTTT
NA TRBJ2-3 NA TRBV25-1 CASSPGGDTQYF TGTGCCTCCTCCCCCGGGGGAGATACGCAGTATTTT
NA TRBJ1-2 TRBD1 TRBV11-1 CASSRGQGINYGYTF TGTGCCAGCAGCCGTGGACAGGGGATCAACTATGGCTACACCTTC
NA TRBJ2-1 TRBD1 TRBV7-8 CASSLGGTGLQFF TGTGCCAGCAGCTTAGGTGGGACAGGCCTGCAGTTCTTC
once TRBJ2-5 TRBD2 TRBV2 CASSVPSGGFKTQYF TGTGCCAGCAGTGTACCCAGCGGGGGATTTAAGACCCAGTACTTC
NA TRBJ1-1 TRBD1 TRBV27 CASSSTGRPEAFF TGTGCCAGCAGCTCGACAGGGAGGCCTGAAGCTTTCTTT
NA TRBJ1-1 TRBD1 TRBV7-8 CASSTRQGATEAFF TGTGCCAGCAGCACCAGACAGGGGGCCACTGAAGCTTTCTTT
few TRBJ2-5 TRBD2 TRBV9 CASSVYAGDRETQYF TGTGCCAGCAGCGTATATGCGGGAGATCGGGAGACCCAGTACTTC
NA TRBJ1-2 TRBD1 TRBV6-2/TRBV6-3 CASSAPGQKKIYGYTF TGTGCCAGCAGTGCCCCGGGACAGAAAAAAATCTATGGCTACACCTTC
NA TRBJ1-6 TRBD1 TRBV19 CASRPGQGSGSPLHF TGTGCCAGTAGGCCAGGACAGGGAAGCGGTTCACCCCTCCACTTT
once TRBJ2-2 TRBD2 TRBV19 CASKIAGVLGELFF TGTGCCAGTAAGATAGCGGGCGTCTTAGGCGAGCTGTTTTTT
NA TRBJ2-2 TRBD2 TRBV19 CASSILAGNTGELFF TGTGCCAGTAGTATCCTAGCGGGGAACACCGGGGAGCTGTTTTTT
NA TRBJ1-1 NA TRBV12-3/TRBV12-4 CASSQGPFWEAFF TGTGCCAGCAGTCAGGGGCCTTTTTGGGAAGCTTTCTTT
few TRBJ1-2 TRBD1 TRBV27 CASSLRVGTGGFYGYTF TGTGCCAGCAGTTTAAGGGTCGGGACAGGGGGCTTCTATGGCTACACCTTC
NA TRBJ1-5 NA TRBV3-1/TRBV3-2 CASSLSQDGLEGCGQPQHF TGTGCCAGCAGCCTTAGCCAGGACGGGCTCGAGGGTTGTGGTCAGCCCCAGCATTTT
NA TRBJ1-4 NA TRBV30 CAGGGTPVGNEKLFF TGTGCCGGGGGGGGGACACCCGTGGGAAATGAAAAACTGTTTTTT
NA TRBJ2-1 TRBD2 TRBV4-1 CASSQISAGVISYNEQFF TGCGCCAGCAGCCAGATTTCAGCGGGAGTAATCTCCTACAATGAGCAGTTCTTC